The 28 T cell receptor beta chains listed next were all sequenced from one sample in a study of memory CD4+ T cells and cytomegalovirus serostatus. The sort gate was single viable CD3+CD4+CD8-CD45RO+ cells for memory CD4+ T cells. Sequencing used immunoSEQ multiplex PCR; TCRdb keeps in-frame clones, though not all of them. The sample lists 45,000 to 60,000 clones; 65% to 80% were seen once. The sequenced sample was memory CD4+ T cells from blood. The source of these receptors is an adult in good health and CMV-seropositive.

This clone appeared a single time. CDR3 residues: CASSINLDRPQQFF. CDR3 coding DNA: TGTGCCAGTAGTATAAACTTAGACAGGCCTCAGCAGTTCTTC. The chain joins TRBV19 to TRBJ2-1, with D possibly being TRBD1 (6 bases). The CDR3 is made up of 14 amino acids. Trimming cost V 2 bases and J 11 bases, with 16 bases left between them. Germline V lookup: CDR1 LNHDA, CDR2 SQIVND (reference sequence).

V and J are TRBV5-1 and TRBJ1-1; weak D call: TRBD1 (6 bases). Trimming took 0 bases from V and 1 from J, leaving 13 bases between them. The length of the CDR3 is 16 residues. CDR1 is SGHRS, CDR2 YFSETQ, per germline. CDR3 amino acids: CASSLGVAGANTEAFF. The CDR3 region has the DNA TGCGCCAGCAGCTTGGGGGTTGCAGGGGCGAACACTGAAGCTTTCTTT.

The CDR3 protein is CASSFSGRYTGELFF. The CDR3 nucleotides are TGTGCCAGCAGTTTTAGCGGGAGGTACACCGGGGAGCTGTTTTTT. V gene TRBV28 combines with J gene TRBJ2-2; 10 positions agree with TRBD2. Trimming cost V 3 bases and J 3 bases; bases outside gene matches: 1. The V gene's germline CDR1 is MDHEN and CDR2 SYDVKM. This CDR3 has 15 residues.

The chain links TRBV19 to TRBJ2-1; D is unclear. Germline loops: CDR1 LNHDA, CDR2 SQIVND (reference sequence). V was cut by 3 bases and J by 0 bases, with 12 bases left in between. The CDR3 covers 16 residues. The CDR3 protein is CASSILTRSSYNEQFF. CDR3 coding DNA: TGTGCCAGTAGTATTCTTACGCGGAGCTCCTACAATGAGCAGTTCTTC. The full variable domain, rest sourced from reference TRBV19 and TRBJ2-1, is DGGITQSPKYLFRKEGQNVTLSCEQNLNHDAMYWYRQDPGQGLRLIYYSQIVNDFQKGDIAEGYSVSREKKESFPLTVTSAQKNPTAFYLCASSILTRSSYNEQFFGPGTRLTVL.

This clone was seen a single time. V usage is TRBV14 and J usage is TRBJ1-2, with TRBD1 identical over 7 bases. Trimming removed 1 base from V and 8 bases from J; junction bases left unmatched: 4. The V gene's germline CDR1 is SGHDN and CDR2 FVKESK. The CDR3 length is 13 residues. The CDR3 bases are TGTGCCAGCAGCCAAGTGACAGGGTACGGCTACACCTTC. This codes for CASSQVTGYGYTF.

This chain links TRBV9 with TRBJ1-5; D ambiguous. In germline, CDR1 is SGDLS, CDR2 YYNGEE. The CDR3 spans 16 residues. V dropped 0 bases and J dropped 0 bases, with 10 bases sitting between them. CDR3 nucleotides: TGTGCCAGCAGCGTAGGGCCGGACGATAGCAATCAGCCCCAGCATTTT. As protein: CASSVGPDDSNQPQHF.

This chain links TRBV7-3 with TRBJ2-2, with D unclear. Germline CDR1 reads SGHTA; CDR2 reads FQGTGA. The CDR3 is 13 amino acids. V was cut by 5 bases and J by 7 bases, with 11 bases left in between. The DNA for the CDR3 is TGTGCCAGCAGCCCCCAAGATGACGGGGAGCTGTTTTTT. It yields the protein CASSPQDDGELFF.

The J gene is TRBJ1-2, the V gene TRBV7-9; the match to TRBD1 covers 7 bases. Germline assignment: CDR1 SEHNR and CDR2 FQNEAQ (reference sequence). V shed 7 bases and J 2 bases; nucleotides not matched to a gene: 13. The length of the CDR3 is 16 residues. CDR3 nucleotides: TGTGCCAGCACCCAAAACGGACAGGTCCTAAACTATGGCTACACCTTC. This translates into CASTQNGQVLNYGYTF. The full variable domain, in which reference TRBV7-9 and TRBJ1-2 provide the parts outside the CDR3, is DTGVSQNPRHKITKRGQNVTFRCDPISEHNRLYWYRQTLGQGPEFLTYFQNEAQLEKSRLLSDRFSAERPKGSFSTLEIQRTEQGDSAMYLCASTQNGQVLNYGYTFGSGTRLTVV.

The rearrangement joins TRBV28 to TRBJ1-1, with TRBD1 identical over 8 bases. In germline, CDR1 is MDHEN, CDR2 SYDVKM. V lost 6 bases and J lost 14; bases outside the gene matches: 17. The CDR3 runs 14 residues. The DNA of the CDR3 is TGTGCCAGCAGGGACAATACAGGGGGAAGAGCTAGCTTCTTT. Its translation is CASRDNTGGRASFF.

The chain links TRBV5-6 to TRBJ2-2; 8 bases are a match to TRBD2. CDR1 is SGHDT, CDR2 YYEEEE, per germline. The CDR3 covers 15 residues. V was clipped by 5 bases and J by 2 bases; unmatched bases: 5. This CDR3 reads CASRGTRPNTGELFF. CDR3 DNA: TGTGCCAGCAGAGGGACTAGGCCCAACACCGGGGAGCTGTTTTTT.

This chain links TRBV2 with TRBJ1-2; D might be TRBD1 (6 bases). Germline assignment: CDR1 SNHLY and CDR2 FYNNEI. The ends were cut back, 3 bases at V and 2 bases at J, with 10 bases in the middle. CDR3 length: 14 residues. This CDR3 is CASSDGGLNYGYTF. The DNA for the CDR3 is TGTGCCAGCAGTGATGGGGGGCTGAACTATGGCTACACCTTC.

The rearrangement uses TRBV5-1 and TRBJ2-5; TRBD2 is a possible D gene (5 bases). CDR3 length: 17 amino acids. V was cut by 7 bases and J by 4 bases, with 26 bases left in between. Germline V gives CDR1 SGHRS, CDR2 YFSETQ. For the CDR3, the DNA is TGCGCCAGCGGGCGGAGCGGTGTAACTCCAGGTCGAGAGACCCAGTACTTC. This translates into CASGRSGVTPGRETQYF.

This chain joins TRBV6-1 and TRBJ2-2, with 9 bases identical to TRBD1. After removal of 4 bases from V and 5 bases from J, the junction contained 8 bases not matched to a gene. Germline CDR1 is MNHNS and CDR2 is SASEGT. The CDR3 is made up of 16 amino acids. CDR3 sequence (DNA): TGTGCCAGCAGTGGACAACGACAGGGGGGTACCGGGGAGCTGTTTTTT. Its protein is CASSGQRQGGTGELFF.

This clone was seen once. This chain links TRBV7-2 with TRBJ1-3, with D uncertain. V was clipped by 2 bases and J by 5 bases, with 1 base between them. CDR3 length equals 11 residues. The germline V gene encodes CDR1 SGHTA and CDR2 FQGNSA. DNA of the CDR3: TGTGCCAGCAGCTTACGAAACACCATATATTTT. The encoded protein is CASSLRNTIYF.

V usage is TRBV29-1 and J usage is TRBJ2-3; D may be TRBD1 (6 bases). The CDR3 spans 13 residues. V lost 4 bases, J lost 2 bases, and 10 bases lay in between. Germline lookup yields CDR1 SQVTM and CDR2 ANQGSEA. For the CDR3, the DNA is TGCAGCGTTGGGGGGCTTTCCACAGATACGCAGTATTTT. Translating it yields CSVGGLSTDTQYF.

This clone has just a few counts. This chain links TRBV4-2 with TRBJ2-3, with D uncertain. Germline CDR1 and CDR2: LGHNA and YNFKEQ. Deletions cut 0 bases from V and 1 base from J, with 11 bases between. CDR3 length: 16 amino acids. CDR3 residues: CASSQETAPRTDTQYF. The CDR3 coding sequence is TGTGCCAGCAGCCAAGAAACGGCGCCCCGCACAGATACGCAGTATTTT.

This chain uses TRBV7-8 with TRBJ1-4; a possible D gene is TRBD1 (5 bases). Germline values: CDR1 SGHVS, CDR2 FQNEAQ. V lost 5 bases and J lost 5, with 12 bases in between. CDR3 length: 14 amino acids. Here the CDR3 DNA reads TGTGCCAGCAGCCACGGGGGGACGAATGAAAAACTGTTTTTT. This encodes CASSHGGTNEKLFF.

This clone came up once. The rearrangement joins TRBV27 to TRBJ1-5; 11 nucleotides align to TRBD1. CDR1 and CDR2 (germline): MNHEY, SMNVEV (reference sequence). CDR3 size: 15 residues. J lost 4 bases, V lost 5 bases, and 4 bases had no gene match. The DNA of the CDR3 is TGTGCCAGCAGTCCCGGGACAGGGGGAAATCAGCCCCAGCATTTT. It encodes CASSPGTGGNQPQHF.

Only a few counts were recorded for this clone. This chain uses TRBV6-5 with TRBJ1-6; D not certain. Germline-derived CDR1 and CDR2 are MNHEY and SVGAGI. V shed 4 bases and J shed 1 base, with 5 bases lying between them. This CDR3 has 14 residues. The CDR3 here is CASSSGSYNSPLHF. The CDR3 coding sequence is TGTGCCAGCAGTTCCGGATCCTATAATTCACCCCTCCACTTT.

CDR3 DNA sequence: TGTGCCAGCAGCTTATCGTCCGGGACAGGGGCCGGCGGGGGACAGCCCCAGCATTTT. Its translation is CASSLSSGTGAGGGQPQHF. The chain employs TRBV7-2 and TRBJ1-5; 10 bases align to TRBD1. This CDR3 comprises 19 residues. Unmatched junction bases numbered 17, after V lost 2 bases and J lost 7 bases. CDR1 and CDR2 (germline): SGHTA, FQGNSA.

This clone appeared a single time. For the CDR3, the DNA is TGTGCCAGCAGCATGACAGGGAATGAAAAACTGTTTTTT. Amino acids: CASSMTGNEKLFF. The chain combines TRBV7-8 with TRBJ1-4, with 7 bases identical to TRBD1. Trimming at V came to 5 bases and at J to 5 bases, leaving 2 bases not matched to a gene. Germline V gene lookup returns CDR1 SGHVS and CDR2 FQNEAQ. The CDR3 length is 13 residues.

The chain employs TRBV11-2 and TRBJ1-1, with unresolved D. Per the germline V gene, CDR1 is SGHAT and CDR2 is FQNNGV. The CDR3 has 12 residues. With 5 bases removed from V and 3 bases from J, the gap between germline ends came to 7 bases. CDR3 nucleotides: TGTGCCAGCAGCCCTCTCGACACTGAAGCTTTCTTT. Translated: CASSPLDTEAFF.

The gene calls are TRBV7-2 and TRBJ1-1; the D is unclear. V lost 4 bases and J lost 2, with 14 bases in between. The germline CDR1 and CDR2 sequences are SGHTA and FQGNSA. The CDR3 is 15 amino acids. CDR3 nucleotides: TGTGCCAGCAGCTCCTTTGGGGTCCCCAACACTGAAGCTTTCTTT. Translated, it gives CASSSFGVPNTEAFF.

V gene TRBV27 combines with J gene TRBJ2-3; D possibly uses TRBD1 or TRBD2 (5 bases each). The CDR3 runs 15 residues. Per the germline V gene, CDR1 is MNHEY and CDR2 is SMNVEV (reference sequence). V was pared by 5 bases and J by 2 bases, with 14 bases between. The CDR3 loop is CASSPPGRFTDTQYF. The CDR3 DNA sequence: TGTGCCAGCAGTCCTCCGGGACGATTCACAGATACGCAGTATTTT.

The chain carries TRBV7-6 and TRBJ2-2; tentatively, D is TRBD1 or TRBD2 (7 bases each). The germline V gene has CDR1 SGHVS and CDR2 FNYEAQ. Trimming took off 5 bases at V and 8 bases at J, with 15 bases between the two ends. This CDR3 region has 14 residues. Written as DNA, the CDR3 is TGTGCCAGCAGCGCCTACAGGGGAGGGGGGGAGCTGTTTTTT. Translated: CASSAYRGGGELFF.

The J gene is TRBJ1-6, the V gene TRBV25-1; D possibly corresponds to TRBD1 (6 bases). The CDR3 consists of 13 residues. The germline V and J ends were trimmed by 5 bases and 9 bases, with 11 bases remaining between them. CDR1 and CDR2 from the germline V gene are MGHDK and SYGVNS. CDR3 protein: CASSNLDSSPLHF. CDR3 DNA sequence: TGTGCCAGCAGTAATTTGGACAGTTCACCCCTCCACTTT.

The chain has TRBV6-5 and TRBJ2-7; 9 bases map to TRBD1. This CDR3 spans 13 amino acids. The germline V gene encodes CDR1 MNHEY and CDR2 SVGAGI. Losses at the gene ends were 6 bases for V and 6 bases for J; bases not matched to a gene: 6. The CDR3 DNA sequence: TGTGCCAGCAGACAGACAGGGGGAGGCGAGCAGTACTTC. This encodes CASRQTGGGEQYF.

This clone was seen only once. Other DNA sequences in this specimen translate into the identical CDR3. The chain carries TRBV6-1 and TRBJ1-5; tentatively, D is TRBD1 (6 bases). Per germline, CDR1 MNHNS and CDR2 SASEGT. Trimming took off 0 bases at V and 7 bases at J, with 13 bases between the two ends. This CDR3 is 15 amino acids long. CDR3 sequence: CASSEASRGGQPQHF. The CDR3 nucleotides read TGTGCCAGCAGTGAAGCGTCGAGGGGGGGACAGCCCCAGCATTTT.